The T cell receptor (beta chain) under discussion was sequenced for a study of immune characterization of retroperitoneal liposarcoma. The CDR3 spans 15 residues. Germline V gene data show CDR1 as SGHTA and CDR2 as FQGNSA. TCRdb re-derived calls from the PCR reads in MiXCR, one entry per CDR3 protein. The data show roughly 3,000 distinct CDR3 sequences, around 42% seen once. This receptor was taken from a male donor with retroperitoneal liposarcoma. Sequences were obtained from tumor tissue. V gene TRBV7-2 combines with J gene TRBJ2-5, with 8 bases aligning to TRBD1. The better agreement between TRBJ2-7 and the DNA end casts doubt on the J call. The CDR3 here is CASSLVSGQDGEQYF. CDR3 nucleotide sequence: TGTGCCAGCAGCTTAGTCTCGGGACAGGATGGCGAGCAGTACTTC.